One sample yielded the 3 T cell receptor beta chains listed below, sequenced in a study of T cells in localized non-small cell lung cancer. The repertoire was sequenced with immunoSEQ multiplex PCR; TCRdb's copy has only in-frame clones and lacks some. The sample lists some 64,000 clones, 81% occurring once. The source material was PBMCs, sampled before any cancer treatment. The receptors here all came from a man aged 40-75 years with stage II lung adenocarcinoma.

V usage is TRBV7-8 and J usage is TRBJ2-7; D assignment may be TRBD1 or TRBD2 (5 bases each). CDR3 size: 13 residues. Germline lookup yields CDR1 SGHVS and CDR2 FQNEAQ. V shed 7 bases and J shed 6 bases, with 16 bases lying between them. For the CDR3, the DNA is TGTGCCAGCAAGGGGACCAGGCGGTTCGAGCAGTACTTC. It encodes CASKGTRRFEQYF.

The chain joins TRBV5-1 to TRBJ2-1; no firm D call. This CDR3 contains 12 residues. Looked up from germline, CDR1 is SGHRS and CDR2 is YFSETQ. Trimming left V 3 bases short and J 9 bases short, with 10 bases between. The CDR3 DNA reads as TGCGCCAGCAGCTCGAACCGGGCTGAGCAGTTCTTC. Translated, it gives CASSSNRAEQFF.

In the case of this clone: Other DNA sequences within the sample encode an identical CDR3. The V gene is TRBV25-1, the J gene TRBJ1-1; 11 bases agree with TRBD1. Germline CDR1 and CDR2: MGHDK and SYGVNS. The CDR3 length is 13 residues. V shed 6 bases and J 5 bases; nucleotides not matched to a gene: 2. CDR3 residues: CASRGQGGTEAFF. Written as DNA, the CDR3 is TGTGCCAGCAGGGGACAGGGGGGTACTGAAGCTTTCTTT.